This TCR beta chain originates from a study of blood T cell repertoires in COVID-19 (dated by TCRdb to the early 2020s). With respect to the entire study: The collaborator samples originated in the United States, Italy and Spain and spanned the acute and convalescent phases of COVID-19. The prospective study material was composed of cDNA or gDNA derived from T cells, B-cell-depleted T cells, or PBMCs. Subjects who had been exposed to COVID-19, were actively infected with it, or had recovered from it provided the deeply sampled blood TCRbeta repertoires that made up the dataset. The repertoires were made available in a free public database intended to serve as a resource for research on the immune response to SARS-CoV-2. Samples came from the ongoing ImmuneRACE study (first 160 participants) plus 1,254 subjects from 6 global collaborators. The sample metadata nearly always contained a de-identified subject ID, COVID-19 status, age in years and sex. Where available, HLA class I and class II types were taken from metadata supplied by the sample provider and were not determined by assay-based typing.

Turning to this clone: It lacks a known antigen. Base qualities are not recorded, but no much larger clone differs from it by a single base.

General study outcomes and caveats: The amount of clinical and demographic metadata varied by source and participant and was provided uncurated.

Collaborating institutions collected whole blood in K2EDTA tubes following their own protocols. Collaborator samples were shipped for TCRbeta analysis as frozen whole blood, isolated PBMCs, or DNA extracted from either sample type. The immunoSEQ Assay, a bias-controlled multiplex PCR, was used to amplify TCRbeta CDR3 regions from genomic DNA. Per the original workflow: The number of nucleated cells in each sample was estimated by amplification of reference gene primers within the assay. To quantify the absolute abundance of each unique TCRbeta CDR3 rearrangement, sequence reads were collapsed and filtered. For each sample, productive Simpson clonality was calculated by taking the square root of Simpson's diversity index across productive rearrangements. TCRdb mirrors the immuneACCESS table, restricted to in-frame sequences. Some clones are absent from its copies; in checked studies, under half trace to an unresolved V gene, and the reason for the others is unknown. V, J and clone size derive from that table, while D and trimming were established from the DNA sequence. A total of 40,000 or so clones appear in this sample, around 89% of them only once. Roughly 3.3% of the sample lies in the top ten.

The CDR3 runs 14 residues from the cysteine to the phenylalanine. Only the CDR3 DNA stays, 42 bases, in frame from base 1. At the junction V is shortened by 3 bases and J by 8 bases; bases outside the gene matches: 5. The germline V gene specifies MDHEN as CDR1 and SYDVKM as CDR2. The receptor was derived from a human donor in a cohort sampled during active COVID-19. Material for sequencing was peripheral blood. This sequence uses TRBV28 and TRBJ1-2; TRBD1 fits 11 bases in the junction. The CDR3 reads CASSFGQGALGYTF. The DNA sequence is TGTGCCAGCAGTTTTGGACAGGGGGCGCTAGGCTACACCTTC.